The 21 T cell receptor beta chains below all came from one sample that was sequenced in a study of blood T cell repertoires in COVID-19. Clones were read by immunoSEQ multiplex PCR, and TCRdb kept only the in-frame ones, dropping some. The sample shows around 68,000 clones, 65% to 90% of them seen only once. Source material: peripheral blood. The origin of the receptors is a man aged 80 or over with active COVID-19.

V usage is TRBV19 and J usage is TRBJ2-3, with D perhaps TRBD2 (6 bases). The V and J ends lost 3 bases and 2 bases respectively, with 12 bases between them. The CDR3 totals 15 residues. CDR1 is LNHDA, CDR2 SQIVND, per germline (reference sequence). As DNA, the CDR3 is TGTGCCAGTAGTATCGCGGGACTCGACACAGATACGCAGTATTTT. Encoded protein: CASSIAGLDTDTQYF.

This clone was recorded once. The chain uses TRBV4-1 and TRBJ1-1, with unresolved D. This CDR3 contains 15 residues. The germline V gene has CDR1 MGHRA and CDR2 YSYEKL. The V and J ends lost 1 base and 4 bases respectively, with 13 bases between them. The CDR3 region has the DNA TGCGCCAGCAGCCAAGGCTCCAGGAGCGGCACTGAAGCTTTCTTT. It is translated as CASSQGSRSGTEAFF.

The genes are TRBV5-1 and TRBJ1-4; 9 positions agree with TRBD1. Germline assignment: CDR1 SGHRS and CDR2 YFSETQ. V lost 4 bases to trimming and J lost 0 bases; unmatched junction nucleotides: 7. The CDR3 contains 17 residues. CDR3 DNA sequence: TGCGCCAGCAGCCAGGGACAGGGACAAGCAACTAATGAAAAACTGTTTTTT. Translated: CASSQGQGQATNEKLFF.

This clone was picked up a small number of times. This chain connects TRBV7-9 to TRBJ1-1, with D possibly TRBD1 on 5 matching bases. Trimming removed 5 bases from V and 3 bases from J, with 13 bases in between. The CDR3 length is 14 residues. The germline V gene has CDR1 SEHNR and CDR2 FQNEAQ (reference sequence). The CDR3 DNA reads as TGTGCCAGCAGCCCCCAGGGCATCGACACTGAAGCTTTCTTT. Translation gives CASSPQGIDTEAFF.

The rearrangement links TRBV18 to TRBJ2-1, with 10 bases identical to TRBD2. The germline gives CDR1 KGHSH, CDR2 LQKENI. This CDR3 region has 13 residues. The V segment lost 8 bases and the J segment 7 bases; nucleotides outside the gene matches: 5. The CDR3 DNA sequence: TGTGCCAGCACTTTGACTAGCGGGAATGAGCAGTTCTTC. This encodes CASTLTSGNEQFF. Full variable domain (remainder filled in from reference TRBV18 and TRBJ2-1): NAGVMQNPRHLVRRRGQEARLRCSPMKGHSHVYWYRQLPEEGLKFMVYLQKENIIDESGMPKERFSAEFPKEGPSILRIQQVVRGDSAAYFCASTLTSGNEQFFGPGTRLTVL.

The table lists this clone with a count of one. V usage is TRBV18 and J usage is TRBJ2-1; 12 bases match TRBD2. The CDR3 loop spans 16 amino acids. Germline assignment: CDR1 KGHSH and CDR2 LQKENI. V gave up 5 bases and J gave up 5 bases; unmatched junction bases: 7. The chain's CDR3 is CASSTGLAGLDNEQFF. The CDR3 DNA sequence: TGTGCCAGCTCAACCGGACTAGCGGGACTAGACAATGAGCAGTTCTTC.

This chain connects TRBV11-1 to TRBJ2-1; D is undetermined. This CDR3 has 16 amino acids. Germline CDR1 SGHAT, CDR2 FQDESV (reference sequence). The germline V and J ends were trimmed by 4 bases and 9 bases, with 22 bases remaining between them. This CDR3 reads CASSSLGDSAISEQFF. The CDR3 DNA reads TGTGCCAGCAGCTCCCTGGGTGACTCGGCCATAAGTGAGCAGTTCTTC.

The genes are TRBV9 and TRBJ2-1, with 8 bases that match TRBD1. Germline V gene data show CDR1 as SGDLS and CDR2 as YYNGEE. Trimming removed 3 bases from V and 8 bases from J; junction bases left unmatched: 7. CDR3 length: 14 residues. In DNA, the CDR3 is TGTGCCAGCAGCGCCCCAGGGGGCGGCGATGAGCAGTTCTTC. Encoded protein: CASSAPGGGDEQFF.

This clone is a singleton in its sample. The rearrangement joins TRBV29-1 to TRBJ2-2; TRBD1 might be the D (5 bases). Germline assignment: CDR1 SQVTM and CDR2 ANQGSEA. There are 14 residues in the CDR3. V lost 2 bases, J lost 0 bases, and 7 bases lay in between. CDR3 nucleotides: TGCAGCGTTGAAAGGGGATCGAACACCGGGGAGCTGTTTTTT. As protein: CSVERGSNTGELFF.

The chain couples TRBV7-6 to TRBJ2-5; 10 bases agree with TRBD2. From germline, CDR1 is SGHVS and CDR2 FNYEAQ. This CDR3 has 16 amino acids. The V gene end was trimmed by 4 bases and the J gene end by 2 bases; junction bases not matched to a gene: 7. The CDR3 DNA reads as TGTGCCAGCAGCTCGAGGACTAGCGGTTTGCAAGAGACCCAGTACTTC. Its protein product is CASSSRTSGLQETQYF.

The chain recombines TRBV5-1 with TRBJ2-7; 7 bases align to TRBD1. The V gene's germline CDR1 is SGHRS and CDR2 YFSETQ. V trimming: 4 bases; J trimming: 7 bases; junction bases outside the gene matches: 11. The length of the CDR3 is 14 residues. This CDR3 is CASSPGGQDGEQYF. For the CDR3, the DNA is TGCGCCAGCAGCCCCGGCGGACAGGACGGGGAGCAGTACTTC.

V and J are TRBV18 and TRBJ1-1; tentatively, D is TRBD1 (6 bases). Germline assignment: CDR1 KGHSH and CDR2 LQKENI. V shed 1 base and J shed 0 bases, with 12 bases lying between them. The CDR3 spans 16 residues. CDR3 sequence: CASSPRDTRMNTEAFF. In DNA form, the CDR3 reads TGTGCCAGCTCACCACGGGACACTAGAATGAACACTGAAGCTTTCTTT.

This rearrangement joins TRBV3-1 (or the pseudogene TRBV3-2) to TRBJ2-1; TRBD2 aligns across 7 bases. The germline V gene has CDR1 LGHDT and CDR2 YNNKEL (reference sequence). The V segment lost 1 base and the J segment 9 bases; nucleotides outside the gene matches: 3. The CDR3 loop spans 13 amino acids. The CDR3 DNA sequence: TGTGCCAGCAGCCAAGTCCCGGGAGGTGAGCAGTTCTTC. Protein: CASSQVPGGEQFF.

The rearrangement uses TRBV10-1 and TRBJ2-6, with D unclear. CDR3 size: 17 residues. CDR1 is WNHNN and CDR2 is SYGVQD in the germline V gene (reference sequence). V was cut by 5 bases and J by 0 bases, with 14 bases left in between. CDR3 coding DNA: TGCGCCAGCAGTAAACGACTCACCGCCTCTGGGGCCAACGTCCTGACTTTC. Protein product: CASSKRLTASGANVLTF.

The V call is TRBV5-4, the J call TRBJ2-7, with TRBD2 matching 15 bases. The V gene's germline CDR1 is SGHNT and CDR2 YYREEE (reference sequence). Losses at the gene ends were 2 bases for V and 3 bases for J; bases not matched to a gene: 3. CDR3 size: 16 residues. The CDR3 coding sequence is TGTGCCAGCAGCTTACCGGGACTAGCGGGAGGCTACGAGCAGTACTTC. Translating gives CASSLPGLAGGYEQYF.

V and J are TRBV6-5 and TRBJ2-5; 10 bases map to TRBD1. The CDR3 runs to 15 residues. Germline V gene sequence: CDR1 MNHEY, CDR2 SVGAGI. The trim removed 4 bases at V and 5 bases at J, leaving 7 bases unmatched. The CDR3 region has the DNA TGTGCCAGCAGTTCAGGGACAGGGGTTAAGGAGACCCAGTACTTC. It yields the protein CASSSGTGVKETQYF.

This chain connects TRBV7-2 to TRBJ2-4; tentatively, D is TRBD2 (5 bases). The germline CDR1 and CDR2 sequences are SGHTA and FQGNSA. Trimming cost V 4 bases and J 4 bases, with 14 bases left between them. The CDR3 is made up of 15 amino acids. As DNA, the CDR3 is TGTGCCAGCAGCTCGAGGGAGCGGACGAAAAACATTCAGTACTTC. This gives the protein CASSSRERTKNIQYF.

The chain uses TRBV4-1 and TRBJ1-5; D gene uncertain. Germline CDR1 and CDR2: MGHRA and YSYEKL. V lost 4 bases and J 0 bases, leaving 7 bases between the germline ends. The length of the CDR3 is 14 residues. The CDR3 loop is CASSPGYSNQPQHF. The CDR3 nucleotides read TGCGCCAGCAGCCCAGGATATAGCAATCAGCCCCAGCATTTT.

V usage is TRBV5-1 and J usage is TRBJ1-5; maybe TRBD1 (6 bases). The germline V gene has CDR1 SGHRS and CDR2 YFSETQ. The CDR3 spans 14 residues. V gave up 0 bases and J gave up 4 bases, with 8 bases separating them. CDR3 nucleotides: TGCGCCAGCAGCTTGGGCGACAGGAATCAGCCCCAGCATTTT. Protein sequence: CASSLGDRNQPQHF.

The chain carries TRBV4-3 and TRBJ2-3; 8 nucleotides match TRBD1. The CDR3 sequence is 15 residues long. Trimming took 4 bases from V and 4 from J; bases not matched to a gene: 7. CDR1 and CDR2 (germline): LGHNA, YSLEER. CDR3 sequence (DNA): TGCGCCAGCAGCCTCAGACAGGGACAGGCAGATACGCAGTATTTT. Its protein is CASSLRQGQADTQYF.

The J gene is TRBJ2-3, the V gene TRBV25-1; TRBD1 matches at 9 bases. The CDR3 has 16 amino acids. Germline CDR1 and CDR2: MGHDK and SYGVNS. The V gene end was trimmed by 4 bases and the J gene end by 3 bases; junction bases not matched to a gene: 8. CDR3 nucleotides: TGTGCCAGCAGTGCGACAGGGGGATCTGGTACAGATACGCAGTATTTT. Translated: CASSATGGSGTDTQYF.